Listed here are 30 T cell receptor beta chains from one sample, sequenced in a study of CD8 T cells in Susac syndrome. When the RNA was reverse transcribed, random hexamers were used with an input of about 0.5 to 1 ug. Each CDR3 protein is one row after TCRdb ran MiXCR on the immunoSEQ multiplex PCR reads. The table lists 100,000 to 150,000 distinct CDR3 sequences, approximately 95% of them singletons, with roughly 0.3% in the top ten. Material for sequencing was CD8+ T cells from PBMCs. All receptors derive from a human donor with multiple sclerosis.

The chain joins TRBV10-3 to TRBJ1-4, with D possibly matching TRBD1 (5 bases). CDR3 length: 14 amino acids. Germline CDR1 reads ENHRY; CDR2 reads SYGVKD. V was pared by 0 bases and J by 5 bases, with 7 bases between. The CDR3: CAISESGPNEKLFF. The CDR3, as DNA: TGTGCCATCAGTGAGTCGGGGCCGAATGAAAAACTGTTTTTT.

This clonotype has just a few counts. The genes are TRBV28 and TRBJ2-3; no reliable D call. Germline V gene sequence: CDR1 MDHEN, CDR2 SYDVKM. Trimming removed 10 bases at V and 3 bases at J, with 17 bases between. CDR3 length equals 14 residues. The DNA for the CDR3 is TGTGCCATTACCGGACCAGCTTGGACAGATACGCAGTATTTT. Translating gives CAITGPAWTDTQYF.

The V gene is TRBV6-2 or TRBV6-3, the J gene TRBJ1-1, with 8 bases lining up with TRBD1. CDR3 size: 14 residues. The V gene end was trimmed by 7 bases and the J gene end by 4 bases; junction bases not matched to a gene: 8. Per germline, CDR1 MNHEY and CDR2 SVGEGT. This CDR3 reads CASTEDREVTEAFF. For the CDR3, the DNA is TGTGCCAGCACCGAGGACAGGGAGGTCACTGAAGCTTTCTTT.

J is TRBJ2-5 and V is TRBV13; unclear D gene. Germline values: CDR1 PRHDT, CDR2 FYEKMQ (reference sequence). Trimming left V 1 base short and J 4 bases short, with 7 bases between. CDR3 length: 13 amino acids. The CDR3 sequence: CASSLDRGETQYF. The CDR3 region has the DNA TGTGCCAGCAGCTTAGACAGAGGAGAGACCCAGTACTTC.

The chain carries TRBV6-5 and TRBJ1-4, with TRBD1 identical over 8 bases. Losses at the gene ends were 4 bases for V and 4 bases for J; bases not matched to a gene: 5. CDR1 MNHEY and CDR2 SVGAGI come from the germline V gene. The CDR3 has 15 amino acids. CDR3 sequence reads: CASSSSGGYNEKLFF. CDR3 bases: TGTGCCAGCAGTTCCTCAGGGGGCTATAATGAAAAACTGTTTTTT.

The CDR3 DNA sequence: TGTGCCAGCAGCTTAGTAAGCCGGCCCTACAATGAGCAGTTCTTC. Translating it yields CASSLVSRPYNEQFF. V and J are TRBV7-8 and TRBJ2-1; D is undetermined. CDR1 SGHVS and CDR2 FQNEAQ come from the germline V gene. This CDR3 region has 15 residues. The ends were cut back, 1 base at V and 2 bases at J, with 9 bases in the middle. Filled out from reference TRBV7-8 and TRBJ2-1, the complete variable domain reads GAGVSQSPRYKVAKRGQDVALRCDPISGHVSLFWYQQALGQGPEFLTYFQNEAQLDKSGLPSDRFFAERPEGSVSTLKIQRTQQEDSAVYLCASSLVSRPYNEQFFGPGTRLTVL.

This clonotype was counted once. The V and J genes are TRBV7-9 and TRBJ2-5, with D possibly being TRBD2 (7 bases). CDR1 is SEHNR and CDR2 is FQNEAQ in the germline V gene (reference sequence). This CDR3 is built from 12 residues. With 8 bases removed from V and 5 bases from J, the gap between germline ends came to 12 bases. The CDR3 nucleotides are TGTGCCAGCCGCGGGGGCTGGGAGACCCAGTACTTC. Translation gives CASRGGWETQYF.

The rearrangement links TRBV7-9 to TRBJ2-5; 9 bases align to TRBD1. The CDR3 is 14 amino acids. The ends lost 5 bases at V and 4 bases at J; junction bases unmatched: 5. Germline V lookup: CDR1 SEHNR, CDR2 FQNEAQ (reference sequence). CDR3 loop: CASSQTGGGETQYF. DNA of the CDR3: TGTGCCAGCAGCCAAACAGGGGGCGGAGAGACCCAGTACTTC.

This clonotype was detected once. This chain joins TRBV10-3 and TRBJ2-5; the D call may be TRBD1 or TRBD2 (5 bases each). The V gene's germline CDR1 is ENHRY and CDR2 SYGVKD. This CDR3 region has 13 residues. V gave up 9 bases and J gave up 5 bases, with 16 bases separating them. The CDR3 DNA sequence: TGTGCCATAGGACGAAAGGGACGGGAGACCCAGTACTTC. This translates into CAIGRKGRETQYF.

This chain's CDR3 is CATSDPPEQYF. The CDR3 nucleotides read TGTGCCACCAGCGACCCCCCGGAGCAGTACTTC. The chain employs TRBV24-1 and TRBJ2-7; D not certain. Germline V gene lookup returns CDR1 KGHDR and CDR2 SFDVKD. There are 11 residues in the CDR3. V lost 7 bases, J lost 7 bases, and 10 bases lay in between.

The rearrangement links TRBV6-5 to TRBJ1-3; D not certain. The germline gives CDR1 MNHEY, CDR2 SVGAGI. Trimming cost V 2 bases and J 4 bases, with 15 bases left between them. The CDR3 consists of 16 residues. The CDR3 region has the DNA TGTGCCAGCAGTTACCGGTCCGGGAGGTCCGGAAACACCATATATTTT. Amino acids: CASSYRSGRSGNTIYF.

The chain uses TRBV13 and TRBJ2-2; TRBD1 matches at 7 bases. The CDR3 loop spans 15 amino acids. With V trimmed by 5 bases and J by 7 bases, 10 bases remained unmatched. Looked up from germline, CDR1 is PRHDT and CDR2 is FYEKMQ (reference sequence). CDR3: CASSLRSTGIGELFF. For the CDR3, the DNA is TGTGCCAGCAGCCTTCGTTCGACAGGGATCGGGGAGCTGTTTTTT. The full variable domain, with the rest looked up from reference TRBV13 and TRBJ2-2, is AAGVIQSPRHLIKEKRETATLKCYPIPRHDTVYWYQQGPGQDPQFLISFYEKMQSDKGSIPDRFSAQQFSDYHSELNMSSLELGDSALYFCASSLRSTGIGELFFGEGSRLTVL.

CDR3 in DNA: TGCGCCAGCAGCCCCCAAGAGGGACTAGCGGGAAGCTCCTACGAGCAGTACGTC. It is translated as CASSPQEGLAGSSYEQYV. This chain uses TRBV4-1 with TRBJ2-7, with 13 bases matching TRBD2. This CDR3 comprises 18 residues. The V gene's germline CDR1 is MGHRA and CDR2 YSYEKL. V trimming: 4 bases; J trimming: 0 bases; junction bases outside the gene matches: 9.

J is TRBJ2-3 and V is TRBV6-5; 7 positions match TRBD1. The CDR3 has 13 amino acids. Per the germline V gene, CDR1 is MNHEY and CDR2 is SVGAGI. V shed 6 bases and J 2 bases; nucleotides not matched to a gene: 2. CDR3 residues: CASRTGITDTQYF. DNA for the CDR3: TGTGCCAGCAGGACAGGGATCACAGATACGCAGTATTTT.

This clonotype was found once. The chain joins TRBV4-1 to TRBJ1-2; no clear D. There are 16 residues in the CDR3. V was clipped by 3 bases and J by 1 base, with 15 bases between them. Germline CDR1 reads MGHRA; CDR2 reads YSYEKL. CDR3 residues: CASSQLPGPLNYGYTF. The CDR3 region has the DNA TGCGCCAGCAGCCAGTTACCCGGCCCTCTTAACTATGGCTACACCTTC.

The V call is TRBV2, the J call TRBJ1-5; D is perhaps TRBD1 (6 bases). V lost 6 bases and J lost 3, with 15 bases in between. In germline, CDR1 is SNHLY, CDR2 FYNNEI. There are 15 residues in the CDR3. The CDR3 spells CASRVQGGSNQPQHF. CDR3 coding DNA: TGTGCCAGCAGAGTACAGGGTGGCTCCAATCAGCCCCAGCATTTT.

V is TRBV21-1 and J is TRBJ2-7; TRBD1, the D gene given by the table, was not confirmed from the DNA. TRBV21-1 is a known pseudogene. This CDR3 contains 16 residues. The CDR3 DNA is TGTGCCAGCATCCCGGGGGATCATCGTTCCAACTACGAGCAGTACGTC. Its protein is CASIPGDHRSNYEQYV.

The genes are TRBV12-3 or TRBV12-4 and TRBJ2-1; the match to TRBD1 covers 7 bases. The CDR3 extends over 15 amino acids. V shed 7 bases and J 2 bases; nucleotides not matched to a gene: 8. CDR3 residues: CASTLPDRPYNEQFF. CDR3 DNA: TGTGCCAGCACCCTCCCGGACAGGCCCTACAATGAGCAGTTCTTC.

V usage is TRBV6-2 or TRBV6-3 and J usage is TRBJ2-1; perhaps TRBD2 as D (5 bases). Trimming took 2 bases from V and 5 from J, leaving 7 bases between them. The CDR3 consists of 13 residues. Germline loops: CDR1 MNHEY, CDR2 SVGEGT. This CDR3 is CASSYGSDNEQFF. Here the CDR3 DNA reads TGTGCCAGCAGTTACGGTAGCGACAATGAGCAGTTCTTC.

The chain is built from TRBV29-1 and TRBJ2-1; 12 bases align to TRBD2. With V trimmed by 6 bases and J by 2 bases, 2 bases remained unmatched. The CDR3 has 14 amino acids. The V gene's germline CDR1 is SQVTM and CDR2 ANQGSEA. CDR3 loop: CSVPSGRAYNEQFF. The CDR3, as DNA: TGCAGCGTACCTAGCGGGAGGGCCTACAATGAGCAGTTCTTC.

The DNA of the CDR3 is TGCGCCAGCAGCCAAGACAGGGTTCGGTCACCCCTCCACTTT. This encodes CASSQDRVRSPLHF. The rearrangement links TRBV4-1 to TRBJ1-6; D perhaps matches TRBD1 (5 bases). This CDR3 is 14 amino acids long. Trimming stripped 0 bases from V and 10 bases from J, with 10 bases between. Looked up from germline, CDR1 is MGHRA and CDR2 is YSYEKL.

The chain recombines TRBV4-1 with TRBJ1-1; D gene unclear. The CDR3 extends over 13 amino acids. V was clipped by 1 base and J by 10 bases, with 13 bases between them. CDR1 MGHRA and CDR2 YSYEKL come from the germline V gene. CDR3 nucleotides: TGCGCCAGCAGCCAAGGGTCCCGGGGTGTAGCTTTCTTT. Translating it yields CASSQGSRGVAFF.

This chain links TRBV7-9 with TRBJ1-4; 8 bases line up with TRBD1. Per the germline V gene, CDR1 is SEHNR and CDR2 is FQNEAQ (reference sequence). The CDR3 has 17 residues. J lost 5 bases, V lost 5 bases, and 13 bases had no gene match. The CDR3 DNA follows: TGTGCCAGCAGCGGTGGACAGGGAGGGGAGACGAATGAAAAACTGTTTTTT. This encodes CASSGGQGGETNEKLFF.

The chain recombines TRBV7-2 with TRBJ1-1, with unresolved D. Trimming cost V 1 base and J 1 base, with 7 bases left between them. CDR1 and CDR2 from the germline V gene are SGHTA and FQGNSA. CDR3 length equals 14 residues. CDR3 sequence reads: CASSLVTRNTEAFF. CDR3 in DNA: TGTGCCAGCAGCTTAGTGACTCGGAACACTGAAGCTTTCTTT.

The gene calls are TRBV5-1 and TRBJ1-1; 8 nucleotides align to TRBD1. From germline, CDR1 is SGHRS and CDR2 YFSETQ. The trim removed 5 bases at V and 4 bases at J, leaving 7 bases unmatched. The CDR3 covers 14 residues. CDR3 region: CASRGQGAGTEAFF. CDR3 DNA: TGCGCCAGCAGGGGTCAGGGGGCTGGCACTGAAGCTTTCTTT.

V gene TRBV7-2 combines with J gene TRBJ1-2; 7 bases align to TRBD1. The ends lost 2 bases at V and 3 bases at J; junction bases unmatched: 0. The V gene's germline CDR1 is SGHTA and CDR2 FQGNSA. CDR3 length equals 13 residues. The CDR3, as DNA: TGTGCCAGCAGCTTAACAGGGGACTATGGCTACACCTTC. Translating gives CASSLTGDYGYTF.

This chain links TRBV7-9 with TRBJ1-5; weak D call: TRBD1 (6 bases). V lost 0 bases and J 6 bases, leaving 12 bases between the germline ends. This CDR3 has 15 residues. Germline assignment: CDR1 SEHNR and CDR2 FQNEAQ (reference sequence). CDR3 loop: CASSLAGAGSQPQHF. CDR3 in DNA: TGTGCCAGCAGCTTAGCGGGGGCAGGGAGTCAGCCCCAGCATTTT.

The J gene is TRBJ1-1, the V gene TRBV5-1, with D unclear. In germline, CDR1 is SGHRS, CDR2 YFSETQ. The V gene lost 1 base and the J gene lost 3 bases, with 10 bases spanning the gap. The CDR3 length is 14 residues. In DNA, the CDR3 is TGCGCCAGCAGCTTGATGGACGGGTACACTGAAGCTTTCTTT. Translated: CASSLMDGYTEAFF.

This chain joins TRBV27 and TRBJ2-7, with a tentative D call TRBD1 (5 bases). CDR1 is MNHEY and CDR2 is SMNVEV in the germline V gene (reference sequence). The V and J ends lost 2 bases and 6 bases respectively, with 14 bases between them. This CDR3 has 14 residues. CDR3 nucleotide sequence: TGTGCCAGCAGTTTAGTACAGGCCCATGGCGAGCAGTACTTC. Residues: CASSLVQAHGEQYF.

This clonotype has only one observation. This rearrangement joins TRBV9 to TRBJ2-1, with a possible D match to TRBD1 (5 bases). The CDR3 contains 17 residues. The germline V gene has CDR1 SGDLS and CDR2 YYNGEE. Trimming shortened V by 0 bases and J by 8 bases, and 21 bases separated the two germline ends. The CDR3 region has the DNA TGTGCCAGCAGCGTAGCATCCGGACACTATCCTGATGATGAGCAGTTCTTC. Its protein product is CASSVASGHYPDDEQFF.